Listed below are T cell receptor beta chains from one sample, sequenced in a study of blood T cell repertoires in COVID-19. Clones were read by immunoSEQ multiplex PCR, and TCRdb kept only the in-frame ones, dropping some. Among about 240,000 clones listed, about 88% were seen once. Sequencing was carried out using peripheral blood. The receptors stem from a woman between 45 and 65 years old with COVID-19, enrolled during active disease. The CDR3 runs from the conserved cysteine through the conserved F or W. The D gene is left open where the match is weak. Expanded clones are given a class, and other clones once, few, many or no size at all.

>TRBV7-9|TRBD2|TRBJ2-5|.
TGTGCCAGCAGCTTACCCGGGACTAGTCTAGAGACCCAGTACTTC
CASSLPGTSLETQYF
>TRBV13|TRBD1|TRBJ2-2|.
TGTGCCAGCAGTCACAGGGGTCCCGGGGAGCTGTTTTTT
CASSHRGPGELFF
>TRBV24-1|TRBD1|TRBJ2-1|.
TGTGCCACCAGTGCTACGGGACAGGGCTACAATGAGCAGTTCTTC
CATSATGQGYNEQFF
>TRBV19|TRBD1|TRBJ1-2|.
TGTGCCAGTAGTAACCGACCGGGACAGTATTATGGCTACACCTTC
CASSNRPGQYYGYTF
>TRBV5-1|TRBD1|TRBJ2-4|.
TGCGCCAGCAGCATGGGGACAGCCGGCTTGGACATTCAGTACTTC
CASSMGTAGLDIQYF
>TRBV12-3/TRBV12-4|.|TRBJ1-2|.
TGTGCCAGCAGTATAACGACAGGATATGGCTACACCTTC
CASSITTGYGYTF
>TRBV20-1|.|TRBJ2-7|.
TGCAGTGCTAGTACGGGGGTCTCCTACGAGCAGTACTTC
CSASTGVSYEQYF
>TRBV28|.|TRBJ2-7|.
TGTGCCAGCAGTTTAGACTCTTTTGAAAAGGCATTTGACTCCTACGAGCAGTACTTC
CASSLDSFEKAFDSYEQYF
>TRBV12-5|TRBD1|TRBJ1-1|.
TGTGCTAGTGGGAGGGGCGGGACAGGGCTCATGAACACTGAAGCTTTCTTT
CASGRGGTGLMNTEAFF
>TRBV12-5|TRBD2|TRBJ2-3|once
TGTGCTAGTGGTCATGGACTAGCGGGGGGCACAGATACGCAGTATTTT
CASGHGLAGGTDTQYF
>TRBV24-1|TRBD1|TRBJ2-2|few
TGTGCCACCAGTGATTTGGGTGCGGACAGGGGCAACACCGGGGAGCTGTTTTTT
CATSDLGADRGNTGELFF
>TRBV10-1|TRBD1|TRBJ1-1|.
TGCGCCAGCAGCCCAGGGGGCTCGGGCACTGAAGCTTTCTTT
CASSPGGSGTEAFF
>TRBV9|.|TRBJ1-1|few
TGTGCCAGCAGCGTAGTAGGGGGACAGAACACTGAAGCTTTCTTT
CASSVVGGQNTEAFF
>TRBV3-1/TRBV3-2|.|TRBJ2-5|.
TGTGCCAGCAGCCCACGTGGAGTTCTCGGATACCAAGAGACCCAGTACTTC
CASSPRGVLGYQETQYF
>TRBV6-2/TRBV6-3|.|TRBJ1-2|.
TGTGCCAGCAGTCCACCCACCAGCCAGGGGTATGGCTACACCTTC
CASSPPTSQGYGYTF
>TRBV28|.|TRBJ1-2|.
TGTGCCAGCAGTCCCCTAACGTATGGCTACACCTTC
CASSPLTYGYTF
>TRBV5-1|TRBD2|TRBJ2-1|.
TGCGCCAGCAGCTACGGGACTAGCGGGGTAAATGAGCAGTTCTTC
CASSYGTSGVNEQFF